This TCR beta chain appears in the sequencing data of a study of blood T cells in healthy people across ages. Primed by a sample-barcoded 5' primer and a J-beta primer mix, a second PCR proceeded for about 7 to 12 cycles. The template-switch adaptor, which had 12 random nucleotides, put a tag on each cDNA molecule. One entry per CDR3 protein, called by TCRdb with MiXCR from the 5' RACE reads. In the table there are under 1,100,000 distinct CDR3 sequences, 20% to 25% of which are singletons. Germline V gene lookup returns CDR1 MNHNS and CDR2 SASEGT. Losses at the gene ends were 1 base for V and 2 bases for J; bases not matched to a gene: 2. CDR3 length: 14 residues. Study-level findings and limits: Both naive CD4+ cell counts and diversity were greater in long-lived donors than in aged donors.

A note on this clonotype: The antigen remains undetermined.

The same sample was also used in a study of T cells of mothers and their children. That paper states: From each mother came over 8.5 million TCR beta CDR3 reads, and from each child came a few million.

Sequenced input: blood. The chain couples TRBV6-1 to TRBJ2-7; 7 bases fit TRBD2. This TCR was sampled from a girl aged 2 to 9 in good health. CDR3 nucleotides: TGTGCCAGCAGTGAAGGTGCGGGGGCCTACGAGCAGTACTTC. Its protein is CASSEGAGAYEQYF.